A single sample is the source of the 19 T cell receptor beta chains below, sequenced in a study of control samples from healthy donors and cancer patients. Only in-frame clones appear in the TCRdb table, and some are missing; sequencing was by immunoSEQ multiplex PCR. The data show about 90,000 clones, roughly 93% seen once. Sequences were obtained from blood. These TCRs come from a woman between 25 and 40 years old in good health.

The V gene is TRBV6-5, the J gene TRBJ1-3; D call uncertain. Germline V gene sequence: CDR1 MNHEY, CDR2 SVGAGI. V shed 0 bases and J shed 0 bases, with 9 bases lying between them. The CDR3 has 16 residues. The CDR3 is CASSYSGGDSGNTIYF. In DNA form, the CDR3 reads TGTGCCAGCAGTTACTCAGGCGGTGACTCTGGAAACACCATATATTTT.

The chain's CDR3 is CASSERDRGHYEQYF. CDR3 nucleotides: TGCGCCAGCAGTGAGCGGGACAGGGGGCATTACGAGCAGTACTTC. The chain employs TRBV10-2 and TRBJ2-7, with TRBD1 matching over 12 bases. This CDR3 region has 15 residues. Germline V gene lookup returns CDR1 WSHSY and CDR2 SAAADI. V was clipped by 2 bases and J by 4 bases; unmatched bases: 3.

The V and J genes are TRBV10-3 and TRBJ2-1; 14 nucleotides align to TRBD2. Germline V lookup: CDR1 ENHRY, CDR2 SYGVKD. The J segment lost 3 bases and the V segment lost 2 bases, leaving 3 bases of the junction unmatched. This CDR3 region has 17 residues. The CDR3 bases are TGTGCCATCAGTGAGGGGGGACTAGCGGGAGACTACAATGAGCAGTTCTTC. Its translation: CAISEGGLAGDYNEQFF.

The chain employs TRBV2 and TRBJ1-2; 8 bases are a match to TRBD1. The germline V gene encodes CDR1 SNHLY and CDR2 FYNNEI. Losses at the gene ends were 5 bases for V and 0 bases for J; bases not matched to a gene: 8. The length of the CDR3 is 16 residues. CDR3: CASSQFSGGPNYGYTF. The CDR3 DNA reads as TGTGCCAGCAGTCAATTCTCAGGGGGCCCTAACTATGGCTACACCTTC.

The genes are TRBV11-2 and TRBJ2-7; 7 bases agree with TRBD1. CDR1 is SGHAT, CDR2 FQNNGV, per germline. V lost 7 bases to trimming and J lost 5 bases; unmatched junction nucleotides: 5. There are 12 residues in the CDR3. In nucleotides, the CDR3 is TGTGCCAGCAACCGACAGGGAAACGAGCAGTACTTC. This encodes CASNRQGNEQYF.

The J gene is TRBJ1-2, the V gene TRBV28, with 10 bases matching TRBD1. V lost 5 bases and J lost 4; bases outside the gene matches: 7. The CDR3 runs to 15 residues. CDR1 and CDR2 (germline): MDHEN, SYDVKM. CDR3 sequence: CASSETGGVSYGYTF. In nucleotides, the CDR3 is TGTGCCAGCAGTGAGACAGGGGGCGTGAGCTATGGCTACACCTTC.

The rearrangement uses TRBV28 and TRBJ2-3, with 10 bases matching TRBD2. With V trimmed by 5 bases and J by 4 bases, 15 bases remained unmatched. CDR1 is MDHEN and CDR2 is SYDVKM in the germline V gene. The CDR3 has 18 residues. The CDR3 sequence: CASSLNPISGRASDTQYF. The DNA for the CDR3 is TGTGCCAGCAGTCTCAACCCCATCAGCGGGAGGGCCTCAGATACGCAGTATTTT.

CDR3 DNA: TGTGCCAGCAGCCGCACCCGGGGGGTAGTTAACACTGAAGCTTTCTTT. It is translated as CASSRTRGVVNTEAFF. The chain links TRBV3-1 (or the pseudogene TRBV3-2) to TRBJ1-1; weak D call: TRBD1 (5 bases). Trimming cost V 4 bases and J 2 bases, with 17 bases left between them. Germline CDR1 reads LGHDT; CDR2 reads YNNKEL (reference sequence). This CDR3 comprises 16 residues.

The V and J genes are TRBV29-1 and TRBJ2-1; TRBD2 matches at 11 bases. This CDR3 is 14 amino acids long. Unmatched junction bases numbered 5, after V lost 6 bases and J lost 4 bases. Germline V gene sequence: CDR1 SQVTM, CDR2 ANQGSEA. CDR3 in DNA: TGCAGCGTGAAGGGACTAGCGGTATACAATGAGCAGTTCTTC. Its translation is CSVKGLAVYNEQFF.

This sequence joins TRBV11-2 and TRBJ1-1; TRBD1 is a possible D gene (5 bases). Germline CDR1 and CDR2: SGHAT and FQNNGV. The length of the CDR3 is 15 residues. Trimming left V 4 bases short and J 3 bases short, with 15 bases between. CDR3 region: CASSSSDSGDTEAFF. The DNA of the CDR3 is TGTGCCAGCAGCTCGTCTGACAGTGGGGACACTGAAGCTTTCTTT.

This clone is a singleton in its sample. CDR3 nucleotides: TGTGCCATCAGTGAGTCAGGGACCAGTTATGGCTACACCTTC. It is translated as CAISESGTSYGYTF. V usage is TRBV10-3 and J usage is TRBJ1-2; D may be TRBD1 (5 bases). Germline V gene sequence: CDR1 ENHRY, CDR2 SYGVKD. This CDR3 comprises 14 residues. V shed 0 bases and J shed 5 bases, with 10 bases lying between them.

The chain combines TRBV6-2 or TRBV6-3 with TRBJ2-7, with TRBD1 matching 11 bases. Germline trimming cut 6 bases from V and 2 bases from J; bases unmatched to any gene: 6. Germline V gene lookup returns CDR1 MNHEY and CDR2 SVGEGT. CDR3 length: 15 amino acids. Here the CDR3 reads CASRPGQGAPYEQYF. The DNA of the CDR3 is TGTGCCAGCAGACCTGGACAGGGGGCCCCCTACGAGCAGTACTTC.

CDR3 in amino acids: CASSPPRGDMADTQYF. CDR3 DNA sequence: TGCGCCAGCAGCCCGCCCCGCGGGGATATGGCAGATACGCAGTATTTT. The V call is TRBV4-1, the J call TRBJ2-3, with a weak D call TRBD2 (6 bases). Trimming removed 4 bases from V and 4 bases from J, with 18 bases in between. The CDR3 is made up of 16 amino acids. CDR1 MGHRA and CDR2 YSYEKL come from the germline V gene.

The chain employs TRBV6-5 and TRBJ1-2; 7 bases agree with TRBD1. Germline lookup yields CDR1 MNHEY and CDR2 SVGAGI. CDR3 size: 13 residues. V trimming: 6 bases; J trimming: 4 bases; junction bases outside the gene matches: 5. The CDR3 loop reads CASSSKGAYGYTF. The CDR3 coding sequence is TGTGCCAGCAGCTCGAAGGGGGCCTATGGCTACACCTTC.

Written as DNA, the CDR3 is TGTGCCAGCAGCTTAAGAGAGGGAAGGGACTCACCCCTCCACTTT. Protein product: CASSLREGRDSPLHF. The chain couples TRBV7-9 to TRBJ1-6; D possibly corresponds to TRBD1 (5 bases). Germline V gene lookup returns CDR1 SEHNR and CDR2 FQNEAQ (reference sequence). This CDR3 comprises 15 residues. V was pared by 2 bases and J by 10 bases, with 15 bases between.

This chain uses TRBV7-9 with TRBJ1-3; tentatively, D is TRBD1 (6 bases). Germline V gene sequence: CDR1 SEHNR, CDR2 FQNEAQ (reference sequence). This CDR3 contains 16 residues. V was cut by 4 bases and J by 0 bases, with 13 bases left in between. CDR3 loop: CASSYDRIYSGNTIYF. CDR3 DNA sequence: TGTGCCAGCAGCTATGACAGGATTTACTCTGGAAACACCATATATTTT.

The V and J genes are TRBV11-3 and TRBJ2-1, with D uncertain. The V end lost 4 bases, the J end lost 2 bases, and 12 bases lay between the germline ends. The CDR3 is 15 residues long. Per germline, CDR1 SGHNT and CDR2 YENEEA. CDR3 protein: CASSSGVAAYNEQFF. Written as DNA, the CDR3 is TGTGCCAGCAGCTCTGGGGTAGCAGCCTACAATGAGCAGTTCTTC. Full variable domain (rest looked up from reference TRBV11-3 and TRBJ2-1): EAGVVQSPRYKIIEKKQPVAFWCNPISGHNTLYWYLQNLGQGPELLIRYENEEAVDDSQLPKDRFSAERLKGVDSTLKIQPAELGDSAVYLCASSSGVAAYNEQFFGPGTRLTVL.

This chain joins TRBV10-3 and TRBJ1-5; possible D gene TRBD1, 5 bases. The CDR3 totals 15 residues. The V end was cut by 5 bases, the J end by 2 bases, with 13 bases between. Germline values: CDR1 ENHRY, CDR2 SYGVKD. CDR3 coding DNA: TGTGCCATCAGTCGAGGGCAGGGAGGCAATCAGCCCCAGCATTTT. It is translated as CAISRGQGGNQPQHF.

The chain employs TRBV9 and TRBJ2-1; 10 bases are a match to TRBD2. Germline CDR1 SGDLS, CDR2 YYNGEE. With V trimmed by 0 bases and J by 8 bases, 8 bases remained unmatched. The CDR3 length is 16 residues. The CDR3 loop reads CASSVGVAGGKDEQFF. Written as DNA, the CDR3 is TGTGCCAGCAGCGTAGGAGTAGCGGGAGGAAAGGATGAGCAGTTCTTC.